This is a list of T cell receptor beta chains from one sample in a study of blood T cell repertoires in COVID-19. Repertoires were generated with immunoSEQ multiplex PCR, while TCRdb's copy carries only in-frame clones and drops some. The sample lists more than 120,000 clones, about 87% seen once, with over 0.8% in the top ten. The sequenced material came from peripheral blood. These receptors all stem from a woman between 50 and 59 years old with acute or convalescent COVID-19. CDR3s include the opening cysteine and the closing phenylalanine or tryptophan. Each record gives: D gene, clone size, J gene, V gene, CDR3 protein, CDR3 DNA. A D gene is named only where the DNA matches it firmly. Not every row has a clone size; where given, it reads once, few, many or a size class.

- | - | TRBJ2-7 | TRBV5-1 | CASSSAGNYEQYF | TGCGCCAGCAGCTCGGCGGGGAACTACGAGCAGTACTTC
- | once | TRBJ1-1 | TRBV7-9 | CASRGRTEAFF | TGTGCCAGCAGGGGGAGGACTGAAGCTTTCTTT
TRBD1 | - | TRBJ1-3 | TRBV19 | CASKGQISGNTIYF | TGTGCCAGTAAGGGACAGATCTCTGGAAACACCATATATTTT
- | - | TRBJ2-1 | TRBV14 | CASSQEELYSSYNEQFF | TGTGCCAGCAGCCAAGAAGAACTGTATAGCTCCTACAATGAGCAGTTCTTC
- | - | TRBJ2-1 | TRBV10-1 | CASSFDRPYNEQFF | TGCGCCAGCAGCTTCGACAGGCCCTACAATGAGCAGTTCTTC
- | - | TRBJ2-1 | TRBV2 | CASRGAAAYNEQFF | TGTGCCAGCAGAGGAGCGGCGGCCTACAATGAGCAGTTCTTC
TRBD1 | - | TRBJ1-1 | TRBV10-2 | CASRRGEGAGRAFF | TGCGCCAGCAGGAGAGGAGAGGGGGCGGGTAGAGCTTTCTTT
- | - | TRBJ2-3 | TRBV21-1 | CASSKTLARADTQYF | TGTGCCAGCAGCAAAACCCTAGCGAGGGCAGATACGCAGTATTTT
- | - | TRBJ2-2 | TRBV3-1/TRBV3-2 | CASSQGGTGELFF | TGTGCCAGCAGCCAAGGCGGCACCGGGGAGCTGTTTTTT
TRBD2 | - | TRBJ2-3 | TRBV10-1 | CASSTSGRADTQYF | TGCGCCAGCAGTACTAGCGGGAGGGCAGATACGCAGTATTTT
TRBD2 | - | TRBJ2-7 | TRBV9 | CASSVVAGGPYEQYF | TGTGCCAGCAGCGTAGTAGCGGGGGGGCCCTACGAGCAGTACTTC
TRBD2 | - | TRBJ2-7 | TRBV3-1/TRBV3-2 | CASSRLLGSGGYEQYF | TGTGCCAGCAGCCGACTCCTAGGTAGCGGGGGATACGAGCAGTACTTC
TRBD1 | - | TRBJ1-1 | TRBV19 | CASSIDPRARGPEAFF | TGTGCCAGTAGTATAGATCCCAGGGCCAGGGGGCCCGAAGCTTTCTTT
- | - | TRBJ2-5 | TRBV7-7 | CASSLGSRVQETQYF | TGTGCCAGCAGCTTAGGGTCACGGGTCCAAGAGACCCAGTACTTC